In its sample, the clone carrying this T cell receptor beta chain was seen many times. Its specificity is not known. For the second PCR, which ran for roughly 6 to 12 cycles, a sample-barcoded 5' primer and a J-beta primer mix were used. TCRdb itself ran the 5' RACE reads through MiXCR, one entry per CDR3 protein. The sample yields hundreds of thousands of distinct CDR3 sequences, about a third seen once. The source of the sample is a study of blood T cells in healthy people across ages. Total RNA, at least 5 micrograms per sample, came from PBMCs. Study-wide points: Unknown CMV status may confound age-related changes in expanded clones. Whereas aged donors had fewer naive CD4+ cells, long-lived donors had more of them and higher diversity.

The CDR3 totals 15 residues. CDR1 is SGHTA and CDR2 is FQGNSA in the germline V gene. With 3 bases removed from V and 2 bases from J, the gap between germline ends came to 14 bases. The sample comprised blood. The sequence came from a woman older than 75 in good health. The chain employs TRBV7-2 and TRBJ2-7; D gene unclear. The chain's CDR3 is CASSFPPAAAYEQYF. The CDR3, as DNA: TGTGCCAGCAGCTTCCCCCCGGCAGCAGCCTACGAGCAGTACTTC. The full variable domain, rest sourced from reference TRBV7-2 and TRBJ2-7, is GAGVSQSPSNKVTEKGKDVELRCDPISGHTALYWYRQSLGQGLEFLIYFQGNSAPDKSGLPSDRFSAERTGGSVSTLTIQRTQQEDSAVYLCASSFPPAAAYEQYFGPGTRLTVT.